The sequence of this TCR beta chain was determined in a study of T cell responses to AZD1222 COVID-19 vaccine. Study results and limitations: Clonal diversity was possibly underestimated, and the donors were mostly white British, with more females. Only five or six AZD1222 recipients were seropositive at baseline. Sampling captured repertoires only after the peak T cell response.

For this clone: Its antigen remains unknown.

V shed 6 bases and J 1 base; nucleotides not matched to a gene: 4. The germline V gene encodes CDR1 SNHLY and CDR2 FYNNEI. The CDR3 sequence is 15 residues long. Assay used: immunoSEQ multiplex PCR; TCRdb lists only in-frame clones, some missing. The sample consists of around 110,000 clones, about nine tenths of them appearing once. The receptor was derived from an adult in good health. This sample comprised peripheral blood, obtained on day 0 of AZD1222 vaccination. The chain employs TRBV2 and TRBJ1-3, with 9 bases identical to TRBD1. CDR3 sequence reads: CASRDRGRSGNTIYF. Written as DNA, the CDR3 is TGTGCCAGCAGGGACAGGGGTCGATCTGGAAACACCATATATTTT.